Below are 14 T cell receptor beta chains sequenced from a single sample in a study of T-cell memory formation after mild COVID-19. One entry per CDR3 protein, called by TCRdb with MiXCR from the 5' RACE reads. This sample has 250,000 to 350,000 distinct CDR3 sequences, with more than 15% found just once. Sequenced sample: PBMCs or a T cell subset sorted from them (not recorded which). These receptors were obtained from a man younger than 35 who had mild COVID-19 (a few samples of this study predate the infection). Cell type and time point are not known.

This clonotype has a count of ten or more. The rearrangement uses TRBV12-3 or TRBV12-4 and TRBJ2-3; no reliable D call. V lost 3 bases and J 0 bases, leaving 7 bases between the germline ends. This CDR3 region has 14 residues. CDR3 in amino acids: CASSFGRSTDTQYF. The CDR3 DNA sequence: TGTGCCAGCAGTTTCGGCAGGAGCACAGATACGCAGTATTTT.

This clonotype was found many times. The chain uses TRBV28 and TRBJ1-2; D may be TRBD1 (6 bases). This CDR3 has 16 amino acids. V lost 4 bases and J 3 bases, leaving 18 bases between the germline ends. The germline V gene encodes CDR1 MDHEN and CDR2 SYDVKM. The CDR3 region is CASSSLTGGADYGYTF. The CDR3, as DNA: TGTGCCAGCAGTTCCTTAACGGGGGGGGCGGACTATGGCTACACCTTC.

This clonotype was seen more than once but under ten times. This rearrangement joins TRBV7-3 to TRBJ2-2; 8 positions agree with TRBD1. Germline CDR1 SGHTA, CDR2 FQGTGA. The CDR3 loop spans 14 amino acids. The ends lost 4 bases at V and 5 bases at J; junction bases unmatched: 3. CDR3: CASSSDRGTGELFF. The CDR3 coding sequence is TGTGCCAGCAGCTCCGACAGGGGAACCGGGGAGCTGTTTTTT.

This clonotype was recorded a few times. The J gene is TRBJ2-3, the V gene TRBV10-3; either TRBD1 or TRBD2 may fit D (5 bases each). The CDR3 is 13 amino acids. CDR1 and CDR2 from the germline V gene are ENHRY and SYGVKD. The germline V and J ends were trimmed by 11 bases and 2 bases, with 14 bases remaining between them. CDR3 bases: TGTGCCGCCCGGGACCTTAACACAGATACGCAGTATTTT. Translated, it gives CAARDLNTDTQYF.

J is TRBJ1-2 and V is TRBV5-4, with 9 bases aligning to TRBD1. Trimming took 4 bases from V and 4 from J; bases not matched to a gene: 8. This CDR3 comprises 15 residues. Germline V gene lookup returns CDR1 SGHNT and CDR2 YYREEE (reference sequence). The CDR3 protein is CASSLGTGNLYGYTF. The CDR3 DNA follows: TGTGCCAGCAGCCTAGGGACAGGGAATCTCTATGGCTACACCTTC.

This rearrangement joins TRBV9 to TRBJ2-2; D may match TRBD1 or TRBD2 (5 bases each). The CDR3 has 16 amino acids. Germline CDR1 and CDR2: SGDLS and YYNGEE. Trimming took 3 bases from V and 7 from J, leaving 19 bases between them. CDR3 protein: CASSAGIGARVGELFF. The CDR3 DNA follows: TGTGCCAGCAGCGCCGGTATTGGGGCGCGGGTCGGGGAGCTGTTTTTT.

The chain uses TRBV11-2 and TRBJ2-5; D not resolved. The germline CDR1 and CDR2 sequences are SGHAT and FQNNGV. This CDR3 region has 14 residues. The ends were cut back, 2 bases at V and 7 bases at J, with 14 bases in the middle. The chain's CDR3 is CASSLRASTTTQYF. The CDR3 DNA reads as TGTGCCAGCAGCTTAAGGGCGTCAACGACGACCCAGTACTTC.

The rearrangement uses TRBV28 and TRBJ2-3; D call uncertain. The germline V gene encodes CDR1 MDHEN and CDR2 SYDVKM. Between the trimmed V and J ends, which lost 3 bases and 1 base, there was a span of 17 bases. This CDR3 has 17 amino acids. The CDR3 here is CASSFPYGSTGTDTQYF. The CDR3 DNA is TGTGCCAGCAGTTTCCCATACGGTAGTACGGGCACAGATACGCAGTATTTT.

This clonotype has a handful of counts. The chain joins TRBV4-1 to TRBJ1-3, with D possibly matching TRBD1 (5 bases). This CDR3 has 16 residues. Trimming shortened V by 1 base and J by 4 bases, and 14 bases separated the two germline ends. Per germline, CDR1 MGHRA and CDR2 YSYEKL. CDR3: CASSQGPKGIGNTIYF. The CDR3 nucleotides are TGCGCCAGCAGCCAAGGGCCCAAGGGGATCGGAAACACCATATATTTT.

This clonotype was counted at least ten times. The CDR3 DNA is TGTGCCAGCAGTTTGGCCAGGGGGGAAAAACTGTTTTTT. Translation gives CASSLARGEKLFF. The chain couples TRBV12-3 or TRBV12-4 to TRBJ1-4; 7 nucleotides match TRBD1. After removal of 3 bases from V and 8 bases from J, the junction contained 3 bases not matched to a gene. The CDR3 sequence is 13 residues long.

The chain has TRBV6-5 and TRBJ1-3; the D is unclear. The CDR3 is 16 amino acids. V dropped 0 bases and J dropped 0 bases, with 9 bases sitting between them. Germline loops: CDR1 MNHEY, CDR2 SVGAGI. DNA for the CDR3: TGTGCCAGCAGTTACTCGTTCTACCCCTCTGGAAACACCATATATTTT. This encodes CASSYSFYPSGNTIYF.

The rearrangement uses TRBV6-2 or TRBV6-3 and TRBJ2-2; TRBD1 matches at 7 bases. The trim removed 6 bases at V and 4 bases at J, leaving 8 bases unmatched. The CDR3 has 15 residues. Germline CDR1 reads MNHEY; CDR2 reads SVGEGT. CDR3 region: CASSGTARGTGELFF. The CDR3 DNA is TGTGCCAGCAGCGGGACAGCTCGGGGCACCGGGGAGCTGTTTTTT.

V and J are TRBV4-3 and TRBJ2-2, with 7 positions matching TRBD2. The germline gives CDR1 LGHNA, CDR2 YSLEER. CDR3 length: 16 amino acids. V lost 0 bases, J lost 7 bases, and 8 bases stayed unmatched. Here the CDR3 DNA reads TGCGCCAGCAGCCAAGATGGGAGGGGCGGGGACGGGGAGCTGTTTTTT. Its translation: CASSQDGRGGDGELFF.

This clonotype showed up just once. This chain joins TRBV5-1 and TRBJ1-2, with TRBD1 matching over 8 bases. Germline V lookup: CDR1 SGHRS, CDR2 YFSETQ. The CDR3 length is 13 residues. V lost 5 bases to trimming and J lost 4 bases; unmatched junction nucleotides: 4. This CDR3 reads CASRDRDPYGYTF. For the CDR3, the DNA is TGCGCCAGCAGGGACAGGGATCCCTATGGCTACACCTTC.